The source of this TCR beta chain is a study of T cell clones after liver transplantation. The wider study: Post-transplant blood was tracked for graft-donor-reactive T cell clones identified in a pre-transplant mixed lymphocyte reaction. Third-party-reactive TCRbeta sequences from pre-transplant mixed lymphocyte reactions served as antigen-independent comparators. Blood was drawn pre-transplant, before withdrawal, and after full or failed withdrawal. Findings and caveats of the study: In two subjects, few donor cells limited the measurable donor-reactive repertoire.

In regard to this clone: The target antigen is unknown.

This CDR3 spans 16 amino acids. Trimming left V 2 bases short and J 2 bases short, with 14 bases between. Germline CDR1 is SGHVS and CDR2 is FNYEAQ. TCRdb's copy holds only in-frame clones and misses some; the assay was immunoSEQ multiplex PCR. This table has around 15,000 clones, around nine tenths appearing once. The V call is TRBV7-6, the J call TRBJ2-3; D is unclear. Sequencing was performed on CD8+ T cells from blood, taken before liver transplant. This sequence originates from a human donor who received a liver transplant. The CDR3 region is CASSLRIASYTDTQYF. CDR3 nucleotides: TGTGCCAGCAGCTTAAGGATAGCCAGCTACACAGATACGCAGTATTTT. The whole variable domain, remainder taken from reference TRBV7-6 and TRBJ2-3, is GAGVSQSPRYKVTKRGQDVALRCDPISGHVSLYWYRQALGQGPEFLTYFNYEAQQDKSGLPNDRFSAERPEGSISTLTIQRTEQRDSAMYRCASSLRIASYTDTQYFGPGTRLTVL.